A selection of T cell receptor beta chains follows, all from one sample in a study of CD8+ T cells in alopecia areata. The data were produced by immunoSEQ multiplex PCR, yet TCRdb's version contains in-frame clones alone and is incomplete. The table shows around 300,000 clones, with 60% occurring only once. The sequenced sample was CD4+ T cells sorted from blood, obtained between weeks 51 and 52, from a patient treated with tofacitinib. The source of these receptors is a human donor with alopecia areata. The CDR3 runs from the conserved cysteine through the conserved F or W. D genes are given only for firm matches. Size tells how often a clone was seen (once, few, many) or the class of an expanded clone, and some rows leave it out.

d_gene	abundance	v_gene	j_gene	CDR3nt	CDR3aa
-	-	TRBV15	TRBJ1-2	TGTGCCACCAGCAGGTGGGAGGGTACCAACTATGGCTACACCTTC	CATSRWEGTNYGYTF
TRBD1	once	TRBV2	TRBJ1-6	TGTGCCAGCAGTGAAGGACAGGGGTATTCACCCCTCCACTTT	CASSEGQGYSPLHF
TRBD1	once	TRBV13	TRBJ2-5	TGTGCCAGCAGCTTATCGACAGGGGGACGAGAGACCCAGTACTTC	CASSLSTGGRETQYF
-	few	TRBV12-5	TRBJ1-1	TGTGCTAGTGGTTTTGGAACGAACACTGAAGCTTTCTTT	CASGFGTNTEAFF
TRBD2	-	TRBV4-3	TRBJ2-5	TGCGCCAGCAGCCAAGGACTAGCGGGGGGGCGCGAGGAGACCCAGTACTTC	CASSQGLAGGREETQYF
TRBD2	few	TRBV5-1	TRBJ2-3	TGCGCCAGCAGCTTTAGCGGGGCTGGCACAGATACGCAGTATTTT	CASSFSGAGTDTQYF
-	-	TRBV7-9	TRBJ2-3	TGTGCCAGCAGCTTAGGAATCCTACCAAGCACAGATACGCAGTATTTT	CASSLGILPSTDTQYF
TRBD2	few	TRBV14	TRBJ2-7	TGTGCCAGCAGCCAAGATATAGCGGGGGGCTACGAGCAGTACTTC	CASSQDIAGGYEQYF
TRBD1	-	TRBV15	TRBJ2-7	TGTGCCACCAGCAGAGTGGGACAGGGACACGAGCAGTACTTC	CATSRVGQGHEQYF
TRBD2	-	TRBV30	TRBJ2-4	TGTGCCTGGAGTGTCCGGGGGGGCCTGAACATTCAGTACTTC	CAWSVRGGLNIQYF
-	-	TRBV2	TRBJ1-6	TGTGCCAGCAACCAACAGGGTGGGGATTCACCCCTCCACTTT	CASNQQGGDSPLHF
TRBD1	-	TRBV13	TRBJ2-1	TGTGCCAGCAGCTTGGACAGGGTATCTGGCAATGAGCAGTTCTTC	CASSLDRVSGNEQFF
TRBD1	-	TRBV5-1	TRBJ2-1	TGCGCCAGCAACACCGGGACAGTAGGCAATGAGCAGTTCTTC	CASNTGTVGNEQFF
TRBD1	-	TRBV6-1	TRBJ2-4	TGTGCCAGCAGTCGCATGACAGGGCTTAACATTCAGTACTTC	CASSRMTGLNIQYF
-	few	TRBV29-1	TRBJ1-2	TGCAGCGCCGGGGCAGAGGTTGGCTACACCTTC	CSAGAEVGYTF
TRBD2	-	TRBV5-1	TRBJ2-1	TGCGCCAGCAGCCCTTACCGGACTAGCGGGGGAAACTACAATGAGCAGTTCTTC	CASSPYRTSGGNYNEQFF
-	-	TRBV6-6	TRBJ2-7	TGTGCCAGCAGTTTCGGCCCCTACGAGCAGTACTTC	CASSFGPYEQYF
TRBD1	-	TRBV6-6	TRBJ1-4	TGTGCCAGCAGCTACCCTTTAGGGACAGACGAAAAACTGTTTTTT	CASSYPLGTDEKLFF
-	-	TRBV2	TRBJ2-7	TGTGCCAGCAGTGTCGATCACAGGCTGGCTTTC	CASSVDHRLAF
TRBD1	-	TRBV10-3	TRBJ1-1	TGTGCCATCAGTGCCCCGACAGGGAGACTCGGTGAAGCTTTCTTT	CAISAPTGRLGEAFF
-	few	TRBV5-6	TRBJ2-3	TGTGCCAGCACCACAGGCCTCGCGAGCACAGATACGCAGTATTTT	CASTTGLASTDTQYF
-	once	TRBV7-9	TRBJ2-7	TGTGCCAGCAGCCCATTGGGGGCCTACGAGCAGTACTTC	CASSPLGAYEQYF
-	-	TRBV5-1	TRBJ1-5	TGCGCCAGCAGCTTGGACTCGTATAGCAATCAGCCCCAGCATTTT	CASSLDSYSNQPQHF
-	-	TRBV5-1	TRBJ1-2	TGCGCCAGCAGCCCGGGCGTGGGGGACTATGGCTACACCTTC	CASSPGVGDYGYTF
-	once	TRBV5-1	TRBJ2-3	TGCGCCAGCAGCCAGGGGCCAGATACGCAGTATTTT	CASSQGPDTQYF
-	few	TRBV5-1	TRBJ2-1	TGCGCCAGCAGCCCTGGTGGGGGGTACAATGAGCAGTTCTTC	CASSPGGGYNEQFF
-	-	TRBV9	TRBJ2-5	TGTGCCAGCAGCGTAGGTGGTAGAGAAGAGACCCAGTACTTC	CASSVGGREETQYF
-	few	TRBV10-3	TRBJ2-7	TGTGCCATCAGTGAGGTCCGGCAAACCTCCTACGAGCAGTACTTC	CAISEVRQTSYEQYF
-	-	TRBV27	TRBJ1-6	TGTGCCAGCAGTTTCCGGCACAGCCGGGATTCACCCCTCCACTTT	CASSFRHSRDSPLHF
TRBD2	-	TRBV4-2	TRBJ2-1	TGTGCCAGCAGCCCGACTAGCGGGGTTCTGGATGAGCAGTTCTTC	CASSPTSGVLDEQFF
-	-	TRBV29-1	TRBJ2-5	TGCAGCGTCACCGGGACAAATCAAGAGACCCAGTACTTC	CSVTGTNQETQYF
-	-	TRBV7-9	TRBJ2-7	TGTGCCAGCAGCTTAGCTACAGACACTTACGAGCAGTACTTC	CASSLATDTYEQYF
-	-	TRBV30	TRBJ1-3	TGTGCCTGGAGTGTACAGACTCCTGGAAACACCATATATTTT	CAWSVQTPGNTIYF
TRBD2	-	TRBV7-2	TRBJ2-3	TGTGCCAGCAGCTTAGTAGGCAGCGGGGGGGCCTGGAGCACAGATACGCAGTATTTT	CASSLVGSGGAWSTDTQYF
-	-	TRBV7-2	TRBJ2-1	TGTGCCAGCAGCTTATTGGTCAATGAGCAGTTCTTC	CASSLLVNEQFF
TRBD2	-	TRBV5-1	TRBJ2-7	TGCGCCAGCAGCGCGGGACTAGCGGGGGGAACCTACGAGCAGTACTTC	CASSAGLAGGTYEQYF
TRBD2	many	TRBV7-9	TRBJ2-7	TGTGCCAGCAGCTTACTAGCGGGGGGCTCCTACGAGCAGTACTTC	CASSLLAGGSYEQYF
-	-	TRBV7-9	TRBJ2-2	TGTGCCAGCAGCTTAGGAGGGAGTGGGCCGAACACCGGGGAGCTGTTTTTT	CASSLGGSGPNTGELFF
-	-	TRBV6-5	TRBJ1-2	TGTGCCAGCAGTTACTCGAGGGGCGCCAATTATGGCTACACCTTC	CASSYSRGANYGYTF
TRBD1	-	TRBV6-6	TRBJ2-7	TGTGCCAGTTCAGGACAGGATCTTACCTACGAGCAGTACTTC	CASSGQDLTYEQYF
-	-	TRBV27	TRBJ2-6	TGTGCCAGCAGCCATTACCTCCAGGGCAGGGGGGCCAACGTCCTGACTTTC	CASSHYLQGRGANVLTF
-	-	TRBV10-2	TRBJ2-1	TGCGCCAGCAGTGATTCCGGGGGCTATGAGCAGTTCTTC	CASSDSGGYEQFF
TRBD1	-	TRBV5-1	TRBJ2-5	TGCGCCAGCTCACAGAGAGGGCGGAACAGGGGAGAGACCCAGTACTTC	CASSQRGRNRGETQYF
-	-	TRBV5-6	TRBJ2-5	TGTGCCAGCAGCTTGGGGCTAGCCCAAGAGACCCAGTACTTC	CASSLGLAQETQYF
-	few	TRBV29-1	TRBJ2-5	TGCAGCGTTGAGGCAGGCCGAGGGGAGACCCAGTACTTC	CSVEAGRGETQYF
-	few	TRBV29-1	TRBJ2-3	TGCAGCGTGGTCAGGGGCAGCTTCACAGATACGCAGTATTTT	CSVVRGSFTDTQYF
-	-	TRBV9	TRBJ1-2	TGTGCCAGCAGCTTTACTGGGACCCTAGGGAGCGGCTACACCTTC	CASSFTGTLGSGYTF
TRBD2	few	TRBV7-7	TRBJ2-3	TGTGCTAGCAGCCCTAGCGGGGTGGATACGCAGTATTTT	CASSPSGVDTQYF
-	once	TRBV9	TRBJ1-5	TGTGCCAGCAGCCGGGGGATCAATCAGCCCCAGCATTTT	CASSRGINQPQHF
-	-	TRBV20-1	TRBJ2-1	TGCAGTGCTAGAAGCAGGCATGAGCAGTTCTTC	CSARSRHEQFF
-	-	TRBV2	TRBJ1-2	TGTGCCAGCAGTGGGACAGCTGGCTACACCTTC	CASSGTAGYTF
-	-	TRBV4-3	TRBJ2-5	TGCGCCAGCAGCCAAGAGGTGTTTATAGAGACCCAGTACTTC	CASSQEVFIETQYF